Below are 32 T cell receptor beta chains sequenced from a single sample in a study of cytomegalovirus exposure and HLA in healthy donors. Primers included in the PCR were 60 Vbeta and 13 Jbeta primers. Produced via immunoSEQ multiplex PCR; TCRdb's table is partial and in-frame only. The table lists about 140,000 clones, approximately 62% of them singletons, with 1.6% in the top ten. Sequencing used PBMCs. These receptors all stem from a human donor in good health.

The chain carries TRBV4-1 and TRBJ2-7; 9 bases are shared with TRBD1. This CDR3 contains 16 residues. Trimming removed 3 bases from V and 2 bases from J; junction bases left unmatched: 8. Germline values: CDR1 MGHRA, CDR2 YSYEKL. The CDR3 region is CASSQTDRGATYEQYF. The CDR3 region has the DNA TGCGCCAGCAGCCAGACGGACAGGGGCGCGACCTACGAGCAGTACTTC.

The chain has TRBV6-5 and TRBJ2-7; tentative D call: TRBD1 (5 bases). V shed 6 bases and J shed 0 bases, with 12 bases lying between them. This CDR3 has 14 amino acids. Germline loops: CDR1 MNHEY, CDR2 SVGAGI. The CDR3 DNA follows: TGTGCCAGCAGCTCCCGACAGAACTCCTACGAGCAGTACTTC. Protein product: CASSSRQNSYEQYF.

This chain connects TRBV5-4 to TRBJ2-5; a weak D match, TRBD1 (6 bases). V lost 0 bases and J 5 bases, leaving 8 bases between the germline ends. Germline V gives CDR1 SGHNT, CDR2 YYREEE (reference sequence). This CDR3 has 13 residues. The CDR3 region has the DNA TGTGCCAGCAGCTTGGACAGGGTTGAGACCCAGTACTTC. This translates into CASSLDRVETQYF.

The chain joins TRBV5-1 to TRBJ2-1; TRBD1 agrees at 8 bases. Germline V lookup: CDR1 SGHRS, CDR2 YFSETQ. The junction had 0 bases not matched to a gene; V was cut back by 4 bases and J by 6 bases. CDR3 length: 12 residues. The CDR3 here is CASSGQGNEQFF. CDR3 nucleotide sequence: TGCGCCAGCAGCGGACAGGGCAATGAGCAGTTCTTC.

The gene calls are TRBV4-1 and TRBJ2-5, with 12 bases matching TRBD2. The germline V gene encodes CDR1 MGHRA and CDR2 YSYEKL. The CDR3 contains 16 residues. The ends lost 7 bases at V and 6 bases at J; junction bases unmatched: 12. The CDR3 reads CASTLAPSGREQTQYF. CDR3 bases: TGCGCCAGCACCCTCGCGCCTAGCGGGAGGGAACAGACCCAGTACTTC.

The sample holds a few counts of this clone. The rearrangement joins TRBV4-1 to TRBJ1-1; possible D gene TRBD1, 5 bases. Between the trimmed V and J ends, which lost 2 bases and 4 bases, there was a span of 8 bases. This CDR3 has 13 amino acids. The germline CDR1 and CDR2 sequences are MGHRA and YSYEKL. CDR3 protein: CASSQLGGTEAFF. The CDR3 DNA sequence: TGCGCCAGCAGCCAATTGGGGGGCACTGAAGCTTTCTTT.

V usage is TRBV5-6 and J usage is TRBJ1-5, with a possible D match to TRBD1 (6 bases). The germline gives CDR1 SGHDT, CDR2 YYEEEE. This CDR3 spans 16 amino acids. Trimming stripped 4 bases from V and 3 bases from J, with 17 bases between. CDR3 bases: TGTGCCAGCAGCAAAACAGGGTCCAGCCCCAATCAGCCCCAGCATTTT. Protein product: CASSKTGSSPNQPQHF.

J is TRBJ2-1 and V is TRBV28, with TRBD2 identical over 10 bases. The CDR3 contains 14 residues. CDR1 and CDR2 from the germline V gene are MDHEN and SYDVKM. The trim removed 6 bases at V and 5 bases at J, leaving 4 bases unmatched. CDR3 DNA: TGTGCCAGCAGCACTAGCGGGACGAACAATGAGCAGTTCTTC. Protein product: CASSTSGTNNEQFF. Combining the CDR3 with reference TRBV28 and TRBJ2-1 gives the whole variable domain DVKVTQSSRYLVKRTGEKVFLECVQDMDHENMFWYRQDPGLGLRLIYFSYDVKMKEKGDIPEGYSVSREKKERFSLILESASTNQTSMYLCASSTSGTNNEQFFGPGTRLTVL.

CDR3 bases: TGTGCCAGCTCACCACCAGGGGGCGGAGTGCACAATGAGCAGTTCTTC. It yields the protein CASSPPGGGVHNEQFF. This chain joins TRBV18 and TRBJ2-1, with TRBD1 identical over 7 bases. V lost 0 bases, J lost 5 bases, and 7 bases stayed unmatched. Germline V CDR1 and CDR2: KGHSH, LQKENI. This CDR3 comprises 16 residues.

CDR3 in DNA: TGTGCCAGCAGCGCCCGACAGGACGCCACCTACGAGCAGTACTTC. Its translation is CASSARQDATYEQYF. V is TRBV9 and J is TRBJ2-5; possible D gene TRBD1, 6 bases. The J call may be wrong; the DNA end is better matched by TRBJ2-7. CDR1 is SGDLS and CDR2 is YYNGEE in the germline V gene. This CDR3 comprises 15 residues.

There are a few counts of this clone. The chain couples TRBV28 to TRBJ1-4; TRBD1 matches at 11 bases. Germline V gene sequence: CDR1 MDHEN, CDR2 SYDVKM. J was trimmed by 6 bases and V by 2 bases; bases with no gene match: 2. CDR3 length: 15 residues. CDR3 region: CASSLRDRGYEKLFF. The DNA of the CDR3 is TGTGCCAGCAGTTTACGGGACAGGGGGTATGAAAAACTGTTTTTT.

The genes are TRBV20-1 and TRBJ2-7; no reliable D call. V was trimmed by 6 bases and J by 6 bases, leaving 12 bases between them. The length of the CDR3 is 11 residues. The germline CDR1 and CDR2 sequences are DFQATT and SNEGSKA (reference sequence). The DNA for the CDR3 is TGCAGTGCCCTACTGAACAGCGAGCAGTACTTC. Protein sequence: CSALLNSEQYF.

The chain links TRBV10-3 to TRBJ2-7; TRBD1 agrees at 8 bases. The CDR3 loop spans 14 amino acids. Germline V gives CDR1 ENHRY, CDR2 SYGVKD. Trimming cost V 6 bases and J 4 bases; bases outside gene matches: 8. The CDR3 here is CAISGQGGRYEQYF. CDR3 in DNA: TGTGCCATCAGCGGACAGGGTGGACGTTACGAGCAGTACTTC.

The chain links TRBV28 to TRBJ1-1; possible D gene TRBD1, 6 bases. Germline values: CDR1 MDHEN, CDR2 SYDVKM. The CDR3 is made up of 14 amino acids. V lost 6 bases, J lost 4 bases, and 15 bases lay in between. In nucleotides, the CDR3 is TGTGCCAGCAGGACTACAGGGCACGGCACTGAAGCTTTCTTT. This sequence encodes CASRTTGHGTEAFF.

The V and J genes are TRBV27 and TRBJ2-3; D may be TRBD1 (5 bases). The CDR3 runs to 14 residues. Germline assignment: CDR1 MNHEY and CDR2 SMNVEV (reference sequence). Trimming removed 7 bases from V and 2 bases from J, with 13 bases in between. This CDR3 is CASKTETHTDTQYF. For the CDR3, the DNA is TGTGCCAGCAAGACAGAGACTCACACAGATACGCAGTATTTT.

This clone was seen just once. The chain links TRBV11-1 to TRBJ2-3; 9 bases map to TRBD2. In germline, CDR1 is SGHAT, CDR2 FQDESV (reference sequence). CDR3 length: 16 amino acids. V was pared by 2 bases and J by 1 base, with 4 bases of the junction left unmatched. CDR3 in amino acids: CASSLRRLAGTDTQYF. CDR3 nucleotide sequence: TGTGCCAGCAGCTTAAGAAGACTAGCGGGCACAGATACGCAGTATTTT.

This chain joins TRBV4-1 and TRBJ2-5; perhaps TRBD2 as D (7 bases). This CDR3 has 17 residues. Germline V gives CDR1 MGHRA, CDR2 YSYEKL. The V end lost 0 bases, the J end lost 4 bases, and 18 bases lay between the germline ends. CDR3 bases: TGCGCCAGCAGCCAAGATTTCGGTGGGGGAGGGGGAGAGACCCAGTACTTC. Translated: CASSQDFGGGGGETQYF.

The CDR3 loop is CASSLGTGVYYGYTF. CDR3 in DNA: TGCGCCAGCAGCTTAGGGACAGGGGTTTACTATGGCTACACCTTC. The J gene is TRBJ1-2, the V gene TRBV5-1, with TRBD1 matching over 10 bases. The CDR3 consists of 15 residues. Germline lookup yields CDR1 SGHRS and CDR2 YFSETQ. The V gene end was trimmed by 2 bases and the J gene end by 3 bases; junction bases not matched to a gene: 4.

V usage is TRBV28 and J usage is TRBJ2-3; D is unresolved. V was shortened by 4 bases and J by 3 bases, with 5 bases between the two germline ends. This CDR3 contains 12 residues. Germline CDR1 MDHEN, CDR2 SYDVKM. The CDR3 sequence is CASSSRTDTQYF. The CDR3 nucleotides read TGTGCCAGCAGTTCTCGTACAGATACGCAGTATTTT.

The count of this clone is one. The chain has TRBV6-1 and TRBJ2-3; 8 bases match TRBD2. The germline V gene has CDR1 MNHNS and CDR2 SASEGT. Germline trimming cut 6 bases from V and 0 bases from J; bases unmatched to any gene: 2. The length of the CDR3 is 14 residues. Written as DNA, the CDR3 is TGTGCCAGCAGGTTAGCGGGAAGCACAGATACGCAGTATTTT. It encodes CASRLAGSTDTQYF.

The rearrangement links TRBV28 to TRBJ2-7; 13 nucleotides agree with TRBD2. V lost 5 bases and J lost 3; bases outside the gene matches: 10. The CDR3 totals 17 residues. CDR1 MDHEN and CDR2 SYDVKM come from the germline V gene. This chain's CDR3 is CASSLGLAGAKLYEQYF. In nucleotides, the CDR3 is TGTGCCAGCAGTCTCGGACTAGCGGGAGCCAAACTCTACGAGCAGTACTTC.

The chain has TRBV28 and TRBJ1-2, with D tentatively TRBD1 (5 bases). The V end was cut by 4 bases, the J end by 0 bases, with 24 bases between. The length of the CDR3 is 19 residues. Germline values: CDR1 MDHEN, CDR2 SYDVKM. Written as DNA, the CDR3 is TGTGCCAGCAGTTGGGTTTTGCGGCGGAGGGGCCTAGCTAACTATGGCTACACCTTC. Residues: CASSWVLRRRGLANYGYTF.

The chain has TRBV7-2 and TRBJ2-3; D ambiguous. Germline CDR1 and CDR2: SGHTA and FQGNSA. The ends were cut back, 7 bases at V and 0 bases at J, with 8 bases in the middle. The CDR3 covers 13 residues. The CDR3 reads CASTPDSTDTQYF. The CDR3 coding sequence is TGTGCCAGCACACCAGATAGCACAGATACGCAGTATTTT.

This clone was picked up one time. This sequence joins TRBV11-1 and TRBJ2-3, with a tentative D call TRBD1 (5 bases). The CDR3 sequence is 15 residues long. Germline V gene lookup returns CDR1 SGHAT and CDR2 FQDESV (reference sequence). Deletions cut 1 base from V and 0 bases from J, with 8 bases between. In DNA, the CDR3 is TGTGCCAGCAGCTTAGTGGGGCAGAGCACAGATACGCAGTATTTT. As protein: CASSLVGQSTDTQYF.

The chain recombines TRBV11-2 with TRBJ2-1; TRBD2 matches 10 bases. Germline assignment: CDR1 SGHAT and CDR2 FQNNGV. Losses at the gene ends were 6 bases for V and 6 bases for J; bases not matched to a gene: 11. CDR3 length: 16 residues. CDR3 sequence reads: CASSPGASGRTNEQFF. The CDR3 DNA reads as TGTGCCAGCAGTCCCGGGGCTAGCGGGAGAACCAATGAGCAGTTCTTC.

The chain joins TRBV4-2 to TRBJ2-2; the D is unclear. Trimming removed 5 bases from V and 4 bases from J, with 14 bases in between. CDR3 length: 15 residues. Looked up from germline, CDR1 is LGHNA and CDR2 is YNFKEQ. The CDR3 sequence is CASSARARLTGELFF. The CDR3, as DNA: TGTGCCAGCAGCGCCCGTGCCAGGCTCACCGGGGAGCTGTTTTTT.

V and J are TRBV28 and TRBJ1-2, with unresolved D. The CDR3 extends over 12 amino acids. V lost 10 bases to trimming and J lost 2 bases, with 11 bases between them. The V gene's germline CDR1 is MDHEN and CDR2 SYDVKM. The CDR3 here is CATDPGNYGYTF. The CDR3, as DNA: TGTGCCACCGATCCCGGGAACTATGGCTACACCTTC.

This chain connects TRBV9 to TRBJ2-1; 8 nucleotides align to TRBD2. This CDR3 region has 14 residues. Germline V CDR1 and CDR2: SGDLS, YYNGEE. The trim removed 3 bases at V and 5 bases at J, leaving 4 bases unmatched. This CDR3 is CASSALAADNEQFF. The CDR3 DNA reads as TGTGCCAGCAGCGCACTAGCGGCGGACAATGAGCAGTTCTTC.

V and J are TRBV6-4 and TRBJ1-2, with TRBD1 identical over 7 bases. CDR1 and CDR2 from the germline V gene are MRHNA and SNTAGT. Trimming removed 2 bases from V and 1 base from J; junction bases left unmatched: 10. The CDR3 consists of 17 residues. DNA for the CDR3: TGTGCCAGCAGTGACGCTGAGGGGGCATTTTATAACTATGGCTACACCTTC. It is translated as CASSDAEGAFYNYGYTF.

The chain uses TRBV10-1 and TRBJ2-3; D might be TRBD2 (6 bases). CDR3 length: 15 residues. The V end was cut by 3 bases, the J end by 4 bases, with 14 bases between. The germline CDR1 and CDR2 sequences are WNHNN and SYGVQD (reference sequence). This CDR3 reads CASSDRTSLADTQYF. The CDR3 nucleotides are TGCGCCAGCAGTGATCGTACTAGCCTGGCAGATACGCAGTATTTT.

The V call is TRBV28, the J call TRBJ2-7; 7 bases agree with TRBD1. This CDR3 spans 16 amino acids. In germline, CDR1 is MDHEN, CDR2 SYDVKM. V lost 5 bases to trimming and J lost 0 bases; unmatched junction nucleotides: 10. The CDR3 loop is CASSPSDRTSSYEQYF. The CDR3 DNA reads TGTGCCAGCAGTCCCTCGGACAGGACCAGCTCCTACGAGCAGTACTTC.

The V call is TRBV2, the J call TRBJ2-7, with D possibly matching TRBD2 (6 bases). CDR3 length: 14 amino acids. The germline V and J ends were trimmed by 3 bases and 3 bases, with 12 bases remaining between them. Looked up from germline, CDR1 is SNHLY and CDR2 is FYNNEI. CDR3 sequence reads: CASSEAGPYYEQYF. For the CDR3, the DNA is TGTGCCAGCAGTGAGGCGGGACCGTACTACGAGCAGTACTTC.